This TCR beta chain was sequenced in a study of T cells in localized non-small cell lung cancer. Produced via immunoSEQ multiplex PCR; TCRdb's table is partial and in-frame only. The table shows fewer than 3,000 clones, with 20% to 30% occurring only once. Worth noting for this clone: Its target is unknown.

Study outcomes and limitations: Longer survival (overall) was linked to higher T cell density in blood. Appearing in adjacent lung were a median approximately 57 of the top 100 tumor clones. Clonality peaked in uninvolved adjacent lung rather than tumor.

Germline CDR1 is SGDLS and CDR2 is YYNGEE. The CDR3 is 14 residues long. Trimming pared 3 bases from V and 7 bases from J, leaving 11 bases between. The chain uses TRBV9 and TRBJ1-6, with D hard to call. The sequenced sample was lung tumor tissue, obtained before any cancer treatment. The TCR originated in a woman between 40 and 69 years old with stage I squamous cell lung carcinoma. The CDR3 region has the DNA TGTGCCAGCAGCGCGAAGGTGGGGAATTCACCCCTCCACTTT. It translates to CASSAKVGNSPLHF.